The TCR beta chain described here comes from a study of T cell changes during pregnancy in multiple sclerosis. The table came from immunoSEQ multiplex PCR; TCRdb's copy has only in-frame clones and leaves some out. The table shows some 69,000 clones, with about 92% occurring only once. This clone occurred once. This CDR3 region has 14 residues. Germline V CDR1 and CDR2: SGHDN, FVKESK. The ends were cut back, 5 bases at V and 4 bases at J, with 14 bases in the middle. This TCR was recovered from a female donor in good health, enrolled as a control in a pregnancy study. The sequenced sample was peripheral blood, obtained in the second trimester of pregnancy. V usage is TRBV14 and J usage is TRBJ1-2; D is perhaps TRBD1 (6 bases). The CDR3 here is CASSVATGRYGYTF. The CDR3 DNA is TGTGCCAGCAGCGTGGCGACAGGTCGCTATGGCTACACCTTC.